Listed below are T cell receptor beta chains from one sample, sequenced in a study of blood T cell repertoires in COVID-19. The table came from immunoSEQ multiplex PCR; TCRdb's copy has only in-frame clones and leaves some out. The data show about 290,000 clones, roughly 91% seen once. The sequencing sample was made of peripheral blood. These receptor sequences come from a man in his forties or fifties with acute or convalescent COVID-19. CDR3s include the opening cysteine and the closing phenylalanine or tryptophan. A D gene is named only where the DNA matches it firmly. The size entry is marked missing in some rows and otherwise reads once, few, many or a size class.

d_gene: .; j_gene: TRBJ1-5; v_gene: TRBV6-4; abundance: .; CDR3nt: TGTGCCAGCAGCCCTGAGGAAGGCCAGCCCCAGCATTTT; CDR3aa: CASSPEEGQPQHF
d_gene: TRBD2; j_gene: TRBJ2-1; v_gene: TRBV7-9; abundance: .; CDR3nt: TGTGCCAGCAGTTCTATAGCGGGGAGTGAGCAGTTCTTC; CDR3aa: CASSSIAGSEQFF
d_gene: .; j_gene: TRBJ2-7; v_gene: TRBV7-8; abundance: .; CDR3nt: TGTGCCAGCAGCTTAGCGCAGACAGCTACCTACGAGCAGTACTTC; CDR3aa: CASSLAQTATYEQYF
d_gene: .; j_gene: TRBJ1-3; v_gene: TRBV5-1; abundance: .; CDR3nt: TGCGCCAGCAGCTTGTCTGGAGAAAACACCATATATTTT; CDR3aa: CASSLSGENTIYF
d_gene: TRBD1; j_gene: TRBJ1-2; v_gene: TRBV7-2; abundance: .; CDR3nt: TGTGCCAGCAGCTTAGAAGGGGACAGGGGGTCTTACTATGGCTACACCTTC; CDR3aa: CASSLEGDRGSYYGYTF
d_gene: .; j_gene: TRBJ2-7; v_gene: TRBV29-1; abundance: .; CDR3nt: TGCAGCGTTGCGGACAGTGCAGGGGTGGCCTACGAGCAGTACTTC; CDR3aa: CSVADSAGVAYEQYF
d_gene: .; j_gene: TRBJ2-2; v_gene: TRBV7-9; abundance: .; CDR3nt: TGTGCCGCTGGAGTTGGCGGGGAGACGAACACCGGGGAGCTGTTTTTT; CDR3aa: CAAGVGGETNTGELFF
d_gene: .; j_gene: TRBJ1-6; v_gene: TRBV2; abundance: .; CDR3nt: TGTGCCAGCGCCTCGGGGGCCTATAATTCACCCCTCCACTTT; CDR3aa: CASASGAYNSPLHF
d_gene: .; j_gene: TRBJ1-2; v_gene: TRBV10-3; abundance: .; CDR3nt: TGTGCCATCAGCGGGATGGGTGGCTACACCTTC; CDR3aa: CAISGMGGYTF
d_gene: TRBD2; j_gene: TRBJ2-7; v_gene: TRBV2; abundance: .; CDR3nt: TGTGCCAGCAGCCTAGCGGGGGGCTCCTACGAGCAGTACTTC; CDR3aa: CASSLAGGSYEQYF
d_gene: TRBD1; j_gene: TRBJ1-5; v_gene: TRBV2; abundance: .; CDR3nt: TGTGCCAGCAGCTGGACAGGGGACGGCAATCAGCCCCAGCATTTT; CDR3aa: CASSWTGDGNQPQHF
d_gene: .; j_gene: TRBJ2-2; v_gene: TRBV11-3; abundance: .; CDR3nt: TGTGCCAGCAGCGGCCGGGACTCCACCGGGGAGCTGTTTTTT; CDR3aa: CASSGRDSTGELFF
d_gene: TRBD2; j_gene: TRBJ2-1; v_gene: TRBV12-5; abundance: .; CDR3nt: TGTGCTAGTGGTCCTCGGGGGGACAATGAGCAGTTCTTC; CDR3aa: CASGPRGDNEQFF
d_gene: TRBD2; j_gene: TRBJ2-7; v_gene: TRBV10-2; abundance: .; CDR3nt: TGCGCCAGCACCGCCCGGACTAGGTCCTCCGAGCAGTACTTC; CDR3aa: CASTARTRSSEQYF
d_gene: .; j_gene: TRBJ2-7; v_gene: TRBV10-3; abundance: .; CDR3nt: TGTGCCATCAGTGATTCGGCGGGCGGCTACGAGCAGTACTTC; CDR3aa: CAISDSAGGYEQYF
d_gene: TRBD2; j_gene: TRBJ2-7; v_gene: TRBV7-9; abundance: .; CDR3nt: TGTGCCAGCAGCCAAAAGCGGGGGGGCGTTAGTTACGAGCAGTACTTC; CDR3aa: CASSQKRGGVSYEQYF
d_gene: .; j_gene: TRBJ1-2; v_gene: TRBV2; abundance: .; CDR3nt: TGTGCCAGCAGTGTCAGCGGGACTCCTTGGGCCTATGGCTACACCTTC; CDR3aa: CASSVSGTPWAYGYTF
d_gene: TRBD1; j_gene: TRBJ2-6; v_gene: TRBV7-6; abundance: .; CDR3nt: TGTGCCAGCAGCTACGCAGCCGGGACAGGGCTTACCGGGGCCAACGTCCTGACTTTC; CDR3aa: CASSYAAGTGLTGANVLTF
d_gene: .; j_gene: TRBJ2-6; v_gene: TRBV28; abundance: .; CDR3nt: TGTGCCAGCCGTTCAACTCTCTTCGGGGCCAACGTCCTGACTTTC; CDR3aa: CASRSTLFGANVLTF
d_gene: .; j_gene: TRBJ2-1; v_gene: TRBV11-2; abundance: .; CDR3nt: TGTGCCAGCAGCTTACGGGAAAGGTTATACAATGAGCAGTTCTTC; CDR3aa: CASSLRERLYNEQFF
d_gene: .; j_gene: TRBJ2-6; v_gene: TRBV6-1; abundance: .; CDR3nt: TGTGCCAGCAGTGAAGGTTGGGCAGCTGGGGCCAACGTCCTGACTTTC; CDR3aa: CASSEGWAAGANVLTF
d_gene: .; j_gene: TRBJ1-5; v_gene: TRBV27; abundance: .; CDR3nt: TGTGCCAGCAGTCCCCGCGGGGGGCGGACGGGCAATCAGCCCCAGCATTTT; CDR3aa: CASSPRGGRTGNQPQHF
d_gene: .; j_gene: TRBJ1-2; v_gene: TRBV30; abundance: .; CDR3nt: TGTGCCTGGAGTCCCCAGGGGAACTATGGCTACACCTTC; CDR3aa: CAWSPQGNYGYTF
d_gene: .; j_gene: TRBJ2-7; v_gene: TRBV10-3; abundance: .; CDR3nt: TGTGCCATCAGTGGCCCAGGCGAGCAGTACTTC; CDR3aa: CAISGPGEQYF
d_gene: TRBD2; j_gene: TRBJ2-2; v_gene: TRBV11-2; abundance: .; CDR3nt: TGTGCCAGCACGTCCTTACTAGCGGAGAACACCGGGGAGCTGTTTTTT; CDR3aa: CASTSLLAENTGELFF
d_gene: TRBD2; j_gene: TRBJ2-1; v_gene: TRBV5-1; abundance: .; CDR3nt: TGCGCCAGCAGTTCGGGACTAGCGGGTGCGCAGTTCTTC; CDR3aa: CASSSGLAGAQFF
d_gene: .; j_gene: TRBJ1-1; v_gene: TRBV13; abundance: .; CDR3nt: TGTGCCACCACCTTCGGGAGGGGCGCCTGGAACACTGAAGCTTTCTTT; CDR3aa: CATTFGRGAWNTEAFF
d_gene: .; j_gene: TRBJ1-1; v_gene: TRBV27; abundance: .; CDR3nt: TGTGCCAGCAGTTTAGGGGTGGAGGGCTCTGAAGCTTTCTTT; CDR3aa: CASSLGVEGSEAFF
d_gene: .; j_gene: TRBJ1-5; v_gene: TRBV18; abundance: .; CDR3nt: TGTGCCAGCTCCTGGGGGGGTCGAGATCAGCCCCAGCATTTT; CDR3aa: CASSWGGRDQPQHF
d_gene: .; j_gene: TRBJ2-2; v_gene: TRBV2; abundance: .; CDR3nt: TGTGCCAGCAGAGGGCGTAGGGGCACCACCGGGGAGCTGTTTTTT; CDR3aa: CASRGRRGTTGELFF
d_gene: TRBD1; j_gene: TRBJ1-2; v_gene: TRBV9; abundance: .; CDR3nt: TGTGCCAGCAGCGTAGCTACGACAGGGCGTGCCTATGGCTACACCTTC; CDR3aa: CASSVATTGRAYGYTF
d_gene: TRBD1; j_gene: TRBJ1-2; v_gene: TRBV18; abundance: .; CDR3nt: TGTGCCAGCTCACCGACTTGGGACAGGCCCTATGGCTACACCTTC; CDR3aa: CASSPTWDRPYGYTF
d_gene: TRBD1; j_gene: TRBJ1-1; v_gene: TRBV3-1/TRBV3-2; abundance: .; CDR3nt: TGTGCCAGCCGGGGGACAGGGAAGAACACTGAAGCTTTCTTT; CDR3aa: CASRGTGKNTEAFF
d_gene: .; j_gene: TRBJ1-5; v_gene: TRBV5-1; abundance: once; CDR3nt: TGCGCCAGCAGCTTGGTGGGGGGAGCACAGCCCCAGCATTTT; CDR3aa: CASSLVGGAQPQHF
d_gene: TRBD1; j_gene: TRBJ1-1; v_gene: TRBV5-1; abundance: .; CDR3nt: TGCGCCAGCAGCTTTACAGGGGCTAACACTGAAGCTTTCTTT; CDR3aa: CASSFTGANTEAFF